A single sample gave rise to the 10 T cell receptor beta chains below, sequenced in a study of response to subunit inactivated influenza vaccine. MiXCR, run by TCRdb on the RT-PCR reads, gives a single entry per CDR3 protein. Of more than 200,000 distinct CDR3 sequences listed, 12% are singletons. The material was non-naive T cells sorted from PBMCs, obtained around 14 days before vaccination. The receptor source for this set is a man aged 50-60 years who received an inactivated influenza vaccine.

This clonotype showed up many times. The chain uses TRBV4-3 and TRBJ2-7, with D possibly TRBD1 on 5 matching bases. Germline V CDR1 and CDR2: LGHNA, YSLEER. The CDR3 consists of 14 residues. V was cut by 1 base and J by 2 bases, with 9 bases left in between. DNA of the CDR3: TGCGCCAGCAGCCAAGGTGTAGGGGCCTACGAGCAGTACTTC. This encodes CASSQGVGAYEQYF.

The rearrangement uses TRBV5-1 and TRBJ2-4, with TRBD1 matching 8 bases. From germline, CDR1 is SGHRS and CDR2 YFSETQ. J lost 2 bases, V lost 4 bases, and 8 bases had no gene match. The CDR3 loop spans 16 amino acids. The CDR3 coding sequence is TGCGCCAGCAGCGACGGACAGGGATGGTCCAAAAACATTCAGTACTTC. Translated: CASSDGQGWSKNIQYF.

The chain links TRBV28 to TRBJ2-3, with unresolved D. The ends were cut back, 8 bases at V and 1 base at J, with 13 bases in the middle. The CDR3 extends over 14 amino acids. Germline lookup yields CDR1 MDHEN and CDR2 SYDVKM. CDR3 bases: TGTGCCAGCCGGCCCTCAGGTGGCACAGATACGCAGTATTTT. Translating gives CASRPSGGTDTQYF.

DNA of the CDR3: TGTGCCAGCAGGACAGGGAGCAATCAGCCCCAGCATTTT. Its protein is CASRTGSNQPQHF. V usage is TRBV28 and J usage is TRBJ1-5, with 7 nucleotides matching TRBD1. CDR3 size: 13 residues. Per germline, CDR1 MDHEN and CDR2 SYDVKM. The ends lost 6 bases at V and 1 base at J; junction bases unmatched: 0.

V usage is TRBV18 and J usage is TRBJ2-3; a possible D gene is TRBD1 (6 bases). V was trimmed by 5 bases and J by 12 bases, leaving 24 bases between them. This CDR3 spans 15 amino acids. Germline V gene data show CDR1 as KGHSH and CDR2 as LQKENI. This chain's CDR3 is CASSSTGLGTDPQYF. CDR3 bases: TGTGCCAGCTCATCCACAGGGTTGGGCACAGATCCACAGTATTTT.

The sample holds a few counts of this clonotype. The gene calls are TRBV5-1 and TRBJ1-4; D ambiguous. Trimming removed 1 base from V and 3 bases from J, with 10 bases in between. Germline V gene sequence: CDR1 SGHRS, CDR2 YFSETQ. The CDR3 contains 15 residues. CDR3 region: CASSLLGPANEKLFF. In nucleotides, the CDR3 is TGCGCCAGCAGCTTGCTAGGGCCAGCTAATGAAAAACTGTTTTTT.

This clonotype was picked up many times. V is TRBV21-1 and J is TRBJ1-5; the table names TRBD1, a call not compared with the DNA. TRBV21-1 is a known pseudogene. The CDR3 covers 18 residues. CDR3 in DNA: TGTGCCAGCAGCTCCCGGGACAGGGACAGGTATAGCAATCAGCCCCAGCATTTT. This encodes CASSSRDRDRYSNQPQHF.

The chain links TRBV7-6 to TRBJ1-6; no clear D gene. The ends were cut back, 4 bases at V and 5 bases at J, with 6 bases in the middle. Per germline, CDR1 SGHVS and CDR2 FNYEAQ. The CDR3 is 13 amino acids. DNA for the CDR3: TGTGCCAGCAGCTCAGGAGATAATTCACCCCTCCACTTT. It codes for CASSSGDNSPLHF.

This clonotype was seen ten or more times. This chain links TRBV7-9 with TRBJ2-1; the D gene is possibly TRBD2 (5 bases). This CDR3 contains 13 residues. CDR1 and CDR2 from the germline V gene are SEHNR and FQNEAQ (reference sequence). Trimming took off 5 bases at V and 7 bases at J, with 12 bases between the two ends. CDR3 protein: CASSHDTGNEQFF. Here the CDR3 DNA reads TGTGCCAGCAGCCACGACACGGGAAATGAGCAGTTCTTC.

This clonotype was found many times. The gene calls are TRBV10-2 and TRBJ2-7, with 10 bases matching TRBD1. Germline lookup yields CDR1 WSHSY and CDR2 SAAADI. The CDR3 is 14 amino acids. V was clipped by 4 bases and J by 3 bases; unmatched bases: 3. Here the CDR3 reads CASSAGTGVYEQYF. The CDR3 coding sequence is TGCGCCAGCAGTGCCGGGACAGGGGTCTACGAGCAGTACTTC.